These T cell receptor beta chains were read from a single sample in a study of PD-L1 blockade in urothelial cancer. Here immunoSEQ multiplex PCR was the method, and the copy in TCRdb shows in-frame clones only, minus some. The data contain over 50,000 clones, roughly 84% of them seen just once; the ten biggest clones take up roughly 2.9%. This specimen was PBMCs, taken around atezolizumab (anti-PD-L1) treatment. Receptors were obtained from a man aged 45-60 years with urothelial cancer. The CDR3 runs from the conserved cysteine through the conserved F or W. Each record gives: J gene, CDR3 length, clone size, D gene, V gene, CDR3 DNA, CDR3 protein. A D gene is named only where the DNA matches it firmly. A row's size may be missing; if present it is once, few, many or a size class.

TRBJ2-3 | 16 | - | TRBD2 | TRBV18 | TGTGCCAGCTCCCGCGGACTAGCGGGTACCACAGATACGCAGTATTTT | CASSRGLAGTTDTQYF
TRBJ1-6 | 15 | - | - | TRBV5-1 | TGCGCCAGCAGCTTGGAGGCAGATGGGAGTTCACCCCTCCACTTT | CASSLEADGSSPLHF
TRBJ2-5 | 14 | - | - | TRBV28 | TGTGCCAGCAGTCCAGGGGAACCCCAAGAGACCCAGTACTTC | CASSPGEPQETQYF
TRBJ2-6 | 17 | - | - | TRBV4-1 | TGCGCCAGCAGCCAGTCGAAGATATGGCCTGGGGCCAACGTCCTGACTTTC | CASSQSKIWPGANVLTF
TRBJ1-2 | 13 | once | - | TRBV4-1 | TGCGCCAGCAGCCTACAGGGACACTATGGCTACACCTTC | CASSLQGHYGYTF
TRBJ1-6 | 15 | - | TRBD1 | TRBV28 | TGTGCCAGCAGCCTTGACAGGGCGAGGAATTCACCCCTCCACTTT | CASSLDRARNSPLHF
TRBJ2-7 | 14 | - | - | TRBV7-9 | TGTGCCAGCAGCTACCGAGGGCCCGGGGACGAGCAGTACTTC | CASSYRGPGDEQYF
TRBJ2-7 | 15 | - | TRBD2 | TRBV14 | TGTGCCAGCAGCGACCTAGCGGGAGAGTCCCACGAGCAGTACTTC | CASSDLAGESHEQYF
TRBJ2-1 | 15 | - | TRBD2 | TRBV2 | TGTGCCAGCAGTGAAACCGGCGGGAGGACCAATGAGCAGTTCTTC | CASSETGGRTNEQFF
TRBJ2-7 | 15 | - | TRBD1 | TRBV14 | TGTGCCAGCAGCCAAGTAAGGACAGGCGCCGACGAGCAGTACTTC | CASSQVRTGADEQYF
TRBJ2-1 | 15 | - | TRBD1 | TRBV28 | TGTGCCAGCAGCCCCCGGGACAGGGACTCGCATGAGCAGTTCTTC | CASSPRDRDSHEQFF
TRBJ1-2 | 12 | - | - | TRBV28 | TGTGCCAGCAGTTTAGGAGAGTTAGGCTACACCTTC | CASSLGELGYTF
TRBJ2-1 | 15 | - | TRBD1 | TRBV19 | TGTGCCAGTAGACCGGGACAGGGGGTCTACAATGAGCAGTTCTTC | CASRPGQGVYNEQFF
TRBJ2-3 | 17 | - | TRBD1 | TRBV5-1 | TGCGCCAGCAGCGTACTACCTCAGGGGGTTCCTCCAGATACGCAGTATTTT | CASSVLPQGVPPDTQYF
TRBJ2-1 | 14 | - | - | TRBV12-5 | TGTGCTAGTGGTTTGGGAGCGGGTTGGAATGAGCAGTTCTTC | CASGLGAGWNEQFF
TRBJ2-7 | 16 | few | - | TRBV5-1 | TGCGCCAGCAGCTTGGGGGGCACGAACAAGCACTACGAGCAGTACTTC | CASSLGGTNKHYEQYF
TRBJ1-1 | 11 | - | - | TRBV29-1 | TGCAGCGTTGTCCGGTCAACTGAAGCTTTCTTT | CSVVRSTEAFF
TRBJ1-1 | 15 | - | - | TRBV5-1 | TGCGCCAGCAGCTTAACATCTGGCACCCCTTTTGAAGCTTTCTTT | CASSLTSGTPFEAFF
TRBJ2-3 | 14 | - | - | TRBV5-4 | TGTGCCAGCAGCCCCAGGGGAGGGGTTGATACGCAGTATTTT | CASSPRGGVDTQYF
TRBJ2-7 | 15 | - | - | TRBV15 | TGTGCCACCAGTTCGAGCGGTAGCAGCTCCTACGAGCAGTACTTC | CATSSSGSSSYEQYF
TRBJ2-1 | 15 | - | - | TRBV6-1 | TGTGCCACCATGGCCATGGCCGGGAGCTACAATGAGCAGTTCTTC | CATMAMAGSYNEQFF
TRBJ2-3 | 17 | - | TRBD2 | TRBV11-2 | TGTGCCAGCAGCCTTGGGACTAGCGGGCCTAGCACAGATACGCAGTATTTT | CASSLGTSGPSTDTQYF
TRBJ2-7 | 12 | - | - | TRBV10-3 | TGTGCCACTTCACCAGGATCCTACGAGCAGTACTTC | CATSPGSYEQYF
TRBJ1-2 | 14 | - | TRBD1 | TRBV2 | TGTGCCAGCAGTGGGGACAGGGCAGGCTATGGCTACACCTTC | CASSGDRAGYGYTF
TRBJ2-2 | 15 | - | TRBD2 | TRBV7-9 | TGTGCCAGCAGCTTTAGCGGGAGGGGAACCGGGGAGCTGTTTTTT | CASSFSGRGTGELFF
TRBJ1-4 | 12 | - | - | TRBV2 | TGTGCCAGCAGTGATGCTATTGAAAAACTGTTTTTT | CASSDAIEKLFF
TRBJ2-1 | 13 | - | - | TRBV9 | TGTGCCAGCAGCGTATGGTCGGGCAATGAGCAGTTCTTC | CASSVWSGNEQFF
TRBJ2-1 | 14 | - | - | TRBV9 | TGTGCCAGCAGCGTAGGGGGAGTAGGAGGTGAGCAGTTCTTC | CASSVGGVGGEQFF
TRBJ2-7 | 16 | - | - | TRBV23-1 | TGCGCCAGCAGTCAAAAAGACAGGCCAAGCTCCTACGAGCAGTACTTC | CASSQKDRPSSYEQYF
TRBJ1-5 | 16 | - | TRBD1 | TRBV12-5 | TGTGCTAGTGGTTTCGATGCGGACAGGGCCAATCGGCCCCAGCATTTT | CASGFDADRANRPQHF
TRBJ2-5 | 16 | - | TRBD2 | TRBV7-2 | TGTGCCAGCAGCCCACGGACTAGCGGGAGTAGAGAGACCCAGTACTTC | CASSPRTSGSRETQYF
TRBJ2-1 | 15 | - | - | TRBV15 | TGTGCCACCAGCAGAGATCTTGGGGCGTCCAATGAGCAGTTCTTC | CATSRDLGASNEQFF
TRBJ2-6 | 19 | - | - | TRBV9 | TGTGCCAGCAGCGTTCAGGCAGTTTTGTTAAGCTCTGGGGCCAACGTCCTGACTTTC | CASSVQAVLLSSGANVLTF
TRBJ2-7 | 10 | - | - | TRBV6-1 | TGTGCCAGCAGTGAACGCGAGCAGTACTTC | CASSEREQYF
TRBJ1-1 | 14 | - | - | TRBV29-1 | TGCAGCGTCGAGGATAACCTGGGGAACACTGAAGCTTTCTTT | CSVEDNLGNTEAFF
TRBJ1-1 | 13 | - | - | TRBV2 | TGTGCCACCCATAGGACAGCGAACACTGAAGCTTTCTTT | CATHRTANTEAFF
TRBJ1-1 | 12 | - | - | TRBV2 | TGTGCCAGCACAGGTTCGAACACTGAAGCTTTCTTT | CASTGSNTEAFF
TRBJ1-1 | 18 | - | TRBD1 | TRBV28 | TGTGCCAGCAGTACTAGGACAGGGCGAACCCTACCCAGGGCTGAAGCTTTCTTT | CASSTRTGRTLPRAEAFF
TRBJ1-2 | 18 | - | - | TRBV4-2 | TGTGCCAGCAGCCAAGATTATTTGGACAGATCGTCCAACTATGGCTACACCTTC | CASSQDYLDRSSNYGYTF
TRBJ2-3 | 12 | - | - | TRBV5-6 | TGTGCCAGCAGCCGACGGGGGGATACGCAGTATTTT | CASSRRGDTQYF
TRBJ1-4 | 14 | - | - | TRBV28 | TGTGCCAGCAGTCAACAGGGTAGGAGGGAAAAACTGTTTTTT | CASSQQGRREKLFF
TRBJ2-1 | 16 | - | TRBD2 | TRBV10-1 | TGCGCCAGCAGTGAGACTAGCGGGGGTACCTACAATGAGCAGTTCTTC | CASSETSGGTYNEQFF
TRBJ2-1 | 14 | - | TRBD1 | TRBV6-4 | TGTGCCAGCAGTGACGGGACAGGGGGCAATGAGCAGTTCTTC | CASSDGTGGNEQFF
TRBJ2-7 | 14 | - | - | TRBV5-4 | TGTGCCAGCAGCTCCTCGGACTGGGCCTACGAGCAGTACTTC | CASSSSDWAYEQYF
TRBJ2-3 | 14 | - | - | TRBV11-2 | TGTGCCAGCAGCTTTGCAGGGAGCACAGATACGCAGTATTTT | CASSFAGSTDTQYF
TRBJ1-1 | 18 | - | TRBD1 | TRBV30 | TGTGCCTGGGACCGGGACAGGGGGCTGCTTTCTGGTGTCACTGAAGCTTTCTTT | CAWDRDRGLLSGVTEAFF
TRBJ2-7 | 15 | - | - | TRBV7-2 | TGTGCCAGCAGCTTATCGTGGTTAGCCAACTACGAGCAGTACTTC | CASSLSWLANYEQYF
TRBJ1-1 | 15 | - | - | TRBV5-1 | TGCGCCAGCACCCCTCCTGGTAGGGGGAACACTGAAGCTTTCTTT | CASTPPGRGNTEAFF
TRBJ1-1 | 13 | - | - | TRBV25-1 | TGTGCCAGCAGTAGCATGAAGAACACTGAAGCTTTCTTT | CASSSMKNTEAFF
TRBJ2-1 | 14 | - | - | TRBV2 | TGTGCCAGCAGAGTAGCGGCCTCCTACAATGAGCAGTTCTTC | CASRVAASYNEQFF
TRBJ1-4 | 13 | medium-sized | - | TRBV6-4 | TGTGCCAGCAGTGAAAAGGAGAATGAAAAACTGTTTTTT | CASSEKENEKLFF